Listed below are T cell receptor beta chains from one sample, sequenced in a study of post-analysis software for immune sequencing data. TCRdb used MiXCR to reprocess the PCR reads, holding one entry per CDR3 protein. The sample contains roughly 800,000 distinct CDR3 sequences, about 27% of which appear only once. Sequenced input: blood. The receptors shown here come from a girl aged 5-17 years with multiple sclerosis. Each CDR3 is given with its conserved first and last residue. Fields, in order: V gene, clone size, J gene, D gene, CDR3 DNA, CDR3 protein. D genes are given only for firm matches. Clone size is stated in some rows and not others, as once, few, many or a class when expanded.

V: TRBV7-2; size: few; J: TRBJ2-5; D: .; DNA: TGTGCCAGCAGCTCCGTTAGGGGGACCCAGTACTTC; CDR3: CASSSVRGTQYF
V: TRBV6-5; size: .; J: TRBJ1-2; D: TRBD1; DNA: TGTGCCAGCAGCCGCGGGACAGGGAACCGTTATGGCTACACCTTC; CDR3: CASSRGTGNRYGYTF
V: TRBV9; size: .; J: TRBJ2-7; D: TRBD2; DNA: TGTGCCAGCAGCGTAACTAGCGGGAGCACTTACGAGCAGTACTTC; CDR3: CASSVTSGSTYEQYF
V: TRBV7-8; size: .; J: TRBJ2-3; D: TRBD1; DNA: TGTGCCAGCAGCAGGTTCTTAGGGACAGGGGGCACAGATACGCAGTATTTT; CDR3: CASSRFLGTGGTDTQYF
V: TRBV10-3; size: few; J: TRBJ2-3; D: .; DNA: TGTGCCATCGGGTCGGGGTATAGCACAGATACGCAGTATTTT; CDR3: CAIGSGYSTDTQYF
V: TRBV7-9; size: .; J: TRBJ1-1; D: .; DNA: TGTGCCAGCAGCCTACCGCGGGGGGTGGAAGCTTTCTTT; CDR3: CASSLPRGVEAFF
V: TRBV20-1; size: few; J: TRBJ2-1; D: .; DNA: TGCAGTGCTAGATCGGGGGCCCTCATGGGGCAGTTCTTC; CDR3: CSARSGALMGQFF
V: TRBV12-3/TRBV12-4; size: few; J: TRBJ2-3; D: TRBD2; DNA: TGTGCCAGCAGTTTCAGACAGGGGACTAGCGGGAGAGGTACGCAGTATTTT; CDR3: CASSFRQGTSGRGTQYF
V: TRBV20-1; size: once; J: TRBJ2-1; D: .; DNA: TGCAGTGCTAGTGCGGAGCGGTCTTACAATGAGCAGTTCTTC; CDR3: CSASAERSYNEQFF
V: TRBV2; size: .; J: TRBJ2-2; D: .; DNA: TGTGCCAGCAGTGAAACGGGGAGACTGAACACCGGGGAGCTGTTTTTT; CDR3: CASSETGRLNTGELFF
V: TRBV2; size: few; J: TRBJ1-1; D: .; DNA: TGTGCCAGCAGTGATGTATCTGGGGCCACTGAAGCTTTCTTT; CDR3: CASSDVSGATEAFF
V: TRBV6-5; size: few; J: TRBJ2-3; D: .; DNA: TGTGCCAGCAGTTACTCGCGAGACAGAGGACTCACAGATACGCAGTATTTT; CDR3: CASSYSRDRGLTDTQYF
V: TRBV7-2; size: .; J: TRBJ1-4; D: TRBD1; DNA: TGTGCCAGCAGCTTTATTTCCGGGACAGATGAAAAACTGTTTTTT; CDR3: CASSFISGTDEKLFF
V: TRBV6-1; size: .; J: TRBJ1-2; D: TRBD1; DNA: TGTGCCAGCAGTGAACATACGACAGGGGAGGATGGCTACACCTTC; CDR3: CASSEHTTGEDGYTF
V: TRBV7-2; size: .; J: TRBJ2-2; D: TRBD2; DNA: TGTGCCAGCAGCTTAGTAGCGAGCGGGGGGGCTGGCGGGGAGCTGTTTTTT; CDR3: CASSLVASGGAGGELFF
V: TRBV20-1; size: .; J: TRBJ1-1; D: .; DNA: TGCAGTGCTAGGCCCGGACGGAGGAGAAACACTGAAGCTTTCTTT; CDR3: CSARPGRRRNTEAFF
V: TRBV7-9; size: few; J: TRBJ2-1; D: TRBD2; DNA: TGTGCCAGCAGCTTAGGGACTAGCGGGCTCTACAATGAGCAGTTCTTC; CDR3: CASSLGTSGLYNEQFF
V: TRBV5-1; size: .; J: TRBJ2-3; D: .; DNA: TGCGCCAGCAGCTTGACCGGACGGACCCCCTTAAGCACAGATACGCAGTATTTT; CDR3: CASSLTGRTPLSTDTQYF
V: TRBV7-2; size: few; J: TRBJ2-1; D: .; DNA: TGTGCCAGCAGCTATATCGTTGGGGCAGGTGAGCAGTTCTTC; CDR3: CASSYIVGAGEQFF
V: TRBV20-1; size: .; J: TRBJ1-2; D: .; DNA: TGCAGTGCTAGAGATCATGGGGGGGCTGACTATGGCTACACCTTC; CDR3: CSARDHGGADYGYTF
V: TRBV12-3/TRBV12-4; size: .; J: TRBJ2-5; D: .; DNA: TGTGCCAGCAGTCAAGGGCCTTGGACCCAGTACTTC; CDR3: CASSQGPWTQYF
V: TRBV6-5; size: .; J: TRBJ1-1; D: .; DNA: TGTGCCAGCAGTTACGAGGCAGACTTGAACACTGAAGCTTTCTTT; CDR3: CASSYEADLNTEAFF
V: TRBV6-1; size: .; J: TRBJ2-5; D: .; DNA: TGTGCCAGCAGTCATAACAGGGCTTACACCCAAGAGACCCAGTACTTC; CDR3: CASSHNRAYTQETQYF
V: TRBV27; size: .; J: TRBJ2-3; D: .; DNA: TGTGCCAGCAGTTTAAAGGATCTACCAAATACGCAGTATTTT; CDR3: CASSLKDLPNTQYF
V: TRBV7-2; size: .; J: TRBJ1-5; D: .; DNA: TGTGCCAGCAGCTTAGATAGGCACAGCAATCAGCCCCAGCATTTT; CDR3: CASSLDRHSNQPQHF
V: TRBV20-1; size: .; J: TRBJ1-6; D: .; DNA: TGCAGTGCTAGGGGAGCCACTTCCCGTGAGTTGTATAATTCACCCCTCCACTTT; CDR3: CSARGATSRELYNSPLHF
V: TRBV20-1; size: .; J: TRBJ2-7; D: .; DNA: TGCAGTTTTAAGGACAGTCCCTACGAGCAGTACTTC; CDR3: CSFKDSPYEQYF
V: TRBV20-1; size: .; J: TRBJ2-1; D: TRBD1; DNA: TGCAGTGCTAGTGGACAGGCGGGCCCTTACAATGAGCAGTTCTTC; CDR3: CSASGQAGPYNEQFF
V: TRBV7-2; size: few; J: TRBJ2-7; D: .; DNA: TGTGCCAGCAGCACCTACGGCGCGACCCTGTACTTC; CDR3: CASSTYGATLYF
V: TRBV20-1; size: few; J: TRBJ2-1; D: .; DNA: TGCAGTGCCCCTTATGGGGGAGGTCCCCTTCCACATGAGCAGTTCTTC; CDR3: CSAPYGGGPLPHEQFF
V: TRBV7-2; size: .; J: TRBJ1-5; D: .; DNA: TGTGCCAGCAGCCTTAGACCAGGAGGGTACAATCAGCCCCAGCATTTT; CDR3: CASSLRPGGYNQPQHF
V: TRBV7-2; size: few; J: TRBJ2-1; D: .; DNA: TGTGCCAGCAGCCCTCACCCTCGCTCCTACAATGAGCAGTTCTTC; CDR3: CASSPHPRSYNEQFF
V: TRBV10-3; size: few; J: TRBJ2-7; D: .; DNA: TGTGCCGCACAGGGAATGTACGAGCAGTACTTC; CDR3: CAAQGMYEQYF
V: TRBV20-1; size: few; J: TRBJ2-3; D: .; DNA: TGCAGTGCTAGAGATTTTCGGAGCGGGCAGGGCACAGATACGCAGTATTTT; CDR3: CSARDFRSGQGTDTQYF
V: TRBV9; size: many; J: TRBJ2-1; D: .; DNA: TGTGCCAGCAGCGTAGCAGGGACGGTATTCAATGAGCAGTTCTTC; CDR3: CASSVAGTVFNEQFF
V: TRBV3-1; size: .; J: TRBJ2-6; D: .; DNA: TGTGCCAGCAGCCTCCCCCTCCGGGACACGAGCTCTGGGGCCAACGTCCTGACTTTC; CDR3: CASSLPLRDTSSGANVLTF
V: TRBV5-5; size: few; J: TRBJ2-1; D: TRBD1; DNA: TGTGCCAGCAGCCGGGGGACAGGGACAAATGAGCAGTTCTTC; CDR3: CASSRGTGTNEQFF
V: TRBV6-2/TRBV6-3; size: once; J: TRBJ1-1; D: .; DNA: TGCGCCAGCAGTCCGACTCGTGGATGGCTCACTGAAGCTTTCTTT; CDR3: CASSPTRGWLTEAFF
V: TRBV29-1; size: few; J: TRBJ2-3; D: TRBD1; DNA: TGCAGCGTTGAGGGACAGACTACAGATACGCAGTATTTT; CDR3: CSVEGQTTDTQYF
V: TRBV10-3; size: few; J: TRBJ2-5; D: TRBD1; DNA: TGTGCCACCAGCGATGACAGGGGTCCACAAGAGACCCAGTACTTC; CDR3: CATSDDRGPQETQYF
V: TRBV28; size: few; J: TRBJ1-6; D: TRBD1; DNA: TGTGCCAGCAGTTTATCGCCTACAGGGGGCAATTCACCCCTCCACTTT; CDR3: CASSLSPTGGNSPLHF
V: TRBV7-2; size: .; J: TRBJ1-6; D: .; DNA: TGTGCCAGCAGCGTCAGGGGTGCGGGTTCACCCCTCCACTTT; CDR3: CASSVRGAGSPLHF
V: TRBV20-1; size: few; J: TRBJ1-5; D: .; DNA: TGCAGTGCTAGAGATAGGGGGTATAGCAATCAGCCCCAGCATTTT; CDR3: CSARDRGYSNQPQHF
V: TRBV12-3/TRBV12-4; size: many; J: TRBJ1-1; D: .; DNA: TGTGCCAGCAGTTTCCGCAGAGAGATGAACACTGAAGCTTTCTTT; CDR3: CASSFRREMNTEAFF
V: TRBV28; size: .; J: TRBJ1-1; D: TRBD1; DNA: TGTGCCAGCAGGCCACAGACAGGGTGGAACACTGAAGCTTTCTTT; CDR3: CASRPQTGWNTEAFF
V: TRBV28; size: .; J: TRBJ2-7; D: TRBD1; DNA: TGTGCCAGCACCCCTTCAACCGGGACAGGCTACGAGCAGTACTTC; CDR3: CASTPSTGTGYEQYF
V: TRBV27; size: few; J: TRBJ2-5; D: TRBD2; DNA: TGTGCCAGCACTAGCGGGCGCCAAGAGACCCAGTACTTC; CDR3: CASTSGRQETQYF
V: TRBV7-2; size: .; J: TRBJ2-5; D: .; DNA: TGTGCCAGCAGCTTAGGGGCTAGTCGGAGAGAGACCCAGTACTTC; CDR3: CASSLGASRRETQYF
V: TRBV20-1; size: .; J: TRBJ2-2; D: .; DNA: TGCAGTGCATCCGGACAAGATTGCACCGGGGAGCTGTTTTTT; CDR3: CSASGQDCTGELFF
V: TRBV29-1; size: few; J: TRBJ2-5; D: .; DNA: TGCAGCCAGACGGAGGGGGACGAGACCCAGTACTTC; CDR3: CSQTEGDETQYF
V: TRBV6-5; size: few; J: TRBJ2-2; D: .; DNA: TGTGCCAGCAGCCGGGACTCCAGCACCGGGGAGCTGTTTTTT; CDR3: CASSRDSSTGELFF
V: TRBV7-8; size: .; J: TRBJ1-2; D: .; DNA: TGTGCCAGCAGCTTTGGGGCGGAGAAGGCCCGAGGCTACACCTTC; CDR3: CASSFGAEKARGYTF